Below, 8 T cell receptor beta chains from the same sample are listed, as sequenced in a study of blood T cell repertoires in COVID-19. Assay used: immunoSEQ multiplex PCR; TCRdb lists only in-frame clones, some missing. The sample holds about 68,000 clones; roughly 85% are singletons and the top ten take more than 8%. Material: peripheral blood. All receptors derive from a man in his thirties or forties with acute or convalescent COVID-19.

The chain joins TRBV18 to TRBJ1-1, with D perhaps TRBD1 (6 bases). CDR1 is KGHSH and CDR2 is LQKENI in the germline V gene. V lost 3 bases to trimming and J lost 8 bases, with 10 bases between them. This CDR3 contains 12 residues. The DNA for the CDR3 is TGTGCCAGCTCACCCCCCGGGACAGAAGCTTTCTTT. Its protein product is CASSPPGTEAFF.

The rearrangement uses TRBV30 and TRBJ2-3, with a possible D match to TRBD2 (5 bases). Trimming left V 4 bases short and J 14 bases short, with 19 bases between. This CDR3 has 12 residues. Germline V CDR1 and CDR2: GTSNPN, SVGIG (reference sequence). This CDR3 is CAWIPSRPTAYF. CDR3 bases: TGTGCCTGGATCCCTAGCAGACCCACGGCGTATTTT.

J is TRBJ1-2 and V is TRBV6-5; D is undetermined. In germline, CDR1 is MNHEY, CDR2 SVGAGI. V was cut by 5 bases and J by 0 bases, with 7 bases left in between. The CDR3 loop spans 13 amino acids. The CDR3 nucleotides read TGTGCCAGCAGTCAAAGAGCTAACTATGGCTACACCTTC. Its translation: CASSQRANYGYTF.

V and J are TRBV3-1 (or the pseudogene TRBV3-2) and TRBJ1-3; no firm D call. The CDR3 length is 16 residues. Deletions cut 6 bases from V and 0 bases from J, with 15 bases between. Germline CDR1 is LGHDT and CDR2 is YNNKEL (reference sequence). CDR3 residues: CASSAGPGGSGNTIYF. The CDR3, as DNA: TGTGCCAGCAGTGCGGGTCCGGGTGGCTCTGGAAACACCATATATTTT.

V is TRBV27 and J is TRBJ2-1; D possibly corresponds to TRBD2 (6 bases). The V end was cut by 8 bases, the J end by 8 bases, with 28 bases between. Germline CDR1 is MNHEY and CDR2 is SMNVEV (reference sequence). There are 17 residues in the CDR3. As DNA, the CDR3 is TGTGCCAGCGCAAAAGGCGCGGGACGAAGTCGGGACGATGAGCAGTTCTTC. This gives the protein CASAKGAGRSRDDEQFF.

V gene TRBV19 combines with J gene TRBJ1-6; D might be TRBD1 (6 bases). This CDR3 is built from 15 residues. The germline V gene encodes CDR1 LNHDA and CDR2 SQIVND (reference sequence). Trimming removed 6 bases from V and 10 bases from J, with 19 bases in between. Here the CDR3 reads CASRENDRPGSPLHF. The CDR3 nucleotides are TGTGCCAGTAGAGAGAATGACAGGCCGGGGTCACCCCTCCACTTT.

As to this clone: Additional DNA sequences in this sample encode the identical CDR3. The rearrangement uses TRBV6-5 and TRBJ1-5; no clear D. Trimming pared 0 bases from V and 5 bases from J, leaving 11 bases between. The germline CDR1 and CDR2 sequences are MNHEY and SVGAGI. The CDR3 contains 15 residues. The CDR3 DNA reads as TGTGCCAGCAGTTACTCCGGAACCGGGGATCAGCCCCAGCATTTT. Its protein product is CASSYSGTGDQPQHF.

The gene calls are TRBV5-1 and TRBJ2-2, with D possibly TRBD2 on 5 matching bases. V was pared by 1 base and J by 1 base, with 5 bases between. The germline gives CDR1 SGHRS, CDR2 YFSETQ. The CDR3 is 14 residues long. CDR3 loop: CASSLRENTGELFF. CDR3 in DNA: TGCGCCAGCAGCTTGCGGGAGAACACCGGGGAGCTGTTTTTT. The whole variable domain, filled in from reference TRBV5-1 and TRBJ2-2, reads KAGVTQTPRYLIKTRGQQVTLSCSPISGHRSVSWYQQTPGQGLQFLFEYFSETQRNKGNFPGRFSGRQFSNSRSEMNVSTLELGDSALYLCASSLRENTGELFFGEGSRLTVL.